This TCR beta chain derives from a study of OX40 agonist ivuxolimab in advanced cancers. The CDR3 consists of 11 residues. The germline gives CDR1 SGHTS, CDR2 YDEGEE. Trimming shortened V by 4 bases and J by 10 bases, and 11 bases separated the two germline ends. The method was immunoSEQ multiplex PCR; TCRdb's version includes in-frame clones alone and lacks a portion of them. Of approximately 60,000 clones listed, around 82% were seen once; the top ten hold roughly 1%. Study-wide results and caveats: Doses of 0.1 to 3.0 mg/kg were accompanied by clonal expansion of CD4+ and CD8+ blood T cells by week 6.

Remarks on this clone: The antigen is unknown.

Here the sequenced sample was CD4+ or CD8+ T cells sorted from blood, taken in a trial of the OX40 agonist ivuxolimab. The clonotype originates from an adult with an advanced solid tumor such as melanoma, head and neck, liver or kidney cancer. The V call is TRBV5-8, the J call TRBJ1-1; tentative D call: TRBD1 (5 bases). CDR3 coding DNA: TGTGCCAGCAGCCCAGGGTCGTCAGCTTTCTTT. This codes for CASSPGSSAFF.